This T cell receptor (beta chain) was sequenced during a study of blood T cell repertoires in COVID-19. For the study at large: The origin of the acute and convalescent COVID-19 samples was the United States, Italy and Spain.

As processed by the authors: Nucleated cell number was recorded as an estimate derived from reference gene primer amplification. The method was immunoSEQ multiplex PCR; TCRdb's version includes in-frame clones alone and lacks a portion of them. The V and J calls and the clone size are those of that table, but D and trimming were determined from the DNA. This sample has approximately 230,000 clones; more than 70% occur once, and the top ten carry around 6.6%. Trimming stripped 0 bases from V and 8 bases from J, with 20 bases between. The V gene's germline CDR1 is LGHDT and CDR2 YNNKEL (reference sequence). CDR3 size: 17 residues. This clone has a single count. Seattle patients were enrolled during active infection and followed longitudinally.

The sequenced sample consisted of peripheral blood. This receptor was identified in a woman younger than 45 with COVID-19, enrolled during active disease. The V and J genes are TRBV3-1 (or the pseudogene TRBV3-2) and TRBJ2-4, with D possibly matching TRBD1 (5 bases). In DNA, the CDR3 is TGTGCCAGCAGCCAAGAAATGGTCGACCGGCCAGGGTACATTCAGTACTTC. Its protein product is CASSQEMVDRPGYIQYF.